This is a list of T cell receptor beta chains from one sample in a study of cytomegalovirus exposure and HLA in healthy donors. Profiled with immunoSEQ multiplex PCR; TCRdb holds only in-frame clones, not every one. The data show 110,000 to 150,000 clones, about 8.9% seen once. Sequenced input: PBMCs. All receptors derive from a middle-aged man in good health and CMV-seronegative. The CDR3 runs from the conserved cysteine through the conserved F or W. D genes are given only for firm matches. Rows may omit the clone size; those that give it use once, few, many or a size class.

size,D,length,J,V,DNA,CDR3
.,.,13,TRBJ1-2,TRBV14,TGTGCCAGCAGCCTACAGGCGAAACTGGGTGCCACCTTC,CASSLQAKLGATF
.,TRBD2,18,TRBJ2-7,TRBV11-2,TGTGCCAGCAGCCCGATTAGGGCGCTCGAGCGGGAGGTCCACGAGCAGTACTTC,CASSPIRALEREVHEQYF
many,.,14,TRBJ1-5,TRBV10-2,TGCGCCAGCACCTCTTCGGGGGGCAATCAGCCCCAGCATTTT,CASTSSGGNQPQHF
few,TRBD1,14,TRBJ2-5,TRBV5-1,TGCGCCAGCAGCCAGGACAGGGGTGGGGAGACCCAGTACTTC,CASSQDRGGETQYF
.,TRBD2,14,TRBJ2-7,TRBV19,TGTGCCAGCCGCAGCGGACTAGGAATCCACGAGCAGTACTTC,CASRSGLGIHEQYF
few,.,14,TRBJ2-7,TRBV30,TGTGCCTGGAGTGTAGGGGGGGGCTCCTACGAGCAGTACTTC,CAWSVGGGSYEQYF
.,.,14,TRBJ2-5,TRBV9,TGTGCCAGCAGCGTTGGCGGAGTTCAAGAGACCCAGTACTTC,CASSVGGVQETQYF
few,TRBD1,13,TRBJ2-5,TRBV30,TGTGCCTGTCGGGACAGGGGGCGTGAGACCCAGTACTTC,CACRDRGRETQYF
few,.,12,TRBJ2-5,TRBV28,TGTGCCAGTGGACTGTTCAAAGAGACCCAGTACTTC,CASGLFKETQYF
few,.,13,TRBJ1-2,TRBV6-1,TGTGCCAGCAGTGAGGCGGATAACTATGGCTACACCTTC,CASSEADNYGYTF
.,.,14,TRBJ2-7,TRBV2,TGTGCCAGCCATGGGGCAGGGGCATCCTACGAGCAGTACTTC,CASHGAGASYEQYF
.,TRBD1,16,TRBJ1-2,TRBV7-8,TGTGCCAGCAGCCAGAGATCGGACAGGGGGCGGGGAGGCTACACCTTC,CASSQRSDRGRGGYTF
few,.,14,TRBJ2-5,TRBV28,TGTGCCAGCAGTCTTAGGAGTCCCTCAGAGACCCAGTACTTC,CASSLRSPSETQYF
few,.,14,TRBJ1-4,TRBV19,TGTGCCAGTTCGAGGGGAGGGAGTTGGGAAAAACTGTTTTTT,CASSRGGSWEKLFF
.,TRBD2,16,TRBJ2-2,TRBV7-3,TGTGCCAGCAGCTTAAACCTAGCGGGAGGGGCCGGGGAGCTGTTTTTT,CASSLNLAGGAGELFF
once,TRBD2,16,TRBJ2-5,TRBV2,TGTGCCAGCAGTGGGGGACTAGCGGGACTTCCAGGGACCCAGTACTTC,CASSGGLAGLPGTQYF
.,.,15,TRBJ2-7,TRBV7-2,TGTGCCAGCAGCCCACATGCCGCACCCACCTACGAGCAGTACTTC,CASSPHAAPTYEQYF
few,TRBD1,14,TRBJ2-7,TRBV2,TGTGCCAGTAGAGGGAACAGGGGGCTGTACGAGCAGTACTTC,CASRGNRGLYEQYF
few,.,18,TRBJ1-1,TRBV19,TGTGCCAGTAGATTTGGTGCAGGATTGCAAGACATGAACACTGAAGCTTTCTTT,CASRFGAGLQDMNTEAFF
few,TRBD1,15,TRBJ1-1,TRBV19,TGTGCCAGTAGTTCCCACGGACAGGGTAAGGCTGAAGCTTTCTTT,CASSSHGQGKAEAFF
.,.,15,TRBJ2-2,TRBV7-2,TGTGCCAGCAGCCCGTCCAGTGCGAACACCGGGGAGCTGTTTTTT,CASSPSSANTGELFF
.,TRBD1,16,TRBJ1-2,TRBV15,TGTGCCACCAGCAGAGGGGGGACAGATCCTAACTATGGCTACACCTTC,CATSRGGTDPNYGYTF
few,TRBD1,20,TRBJ2-6,TRBV5-1,TGCGCCAGCAGCTTGGTTCCTCTACACGGAACAGGGGCCGGGGCCAACGTCCTGACTTTC,CASSLVPLHGTGAGANVLTF
.,TRBD2,15,TRBJ2-7,TRBV13,TGTGCCAGCAGTCTAACTAGCGCGGGCCGGGACGAGCAGTACTTC,CASSLTSAGRDEQYF
few,TRBD1,14,TRBJ1-1,TRBV5-6,TGTGCCAGCAGGCGTGACAGGGCTAACACTGAAGCTTTCTTT,CASRRDRANTEAFF
.,.,13,TRBJ1-6,TRBV6-1,TGTGCCAGCAGTGAGTCGTGGGGCTCACCCCTCCACTTT,CASSESWGSPLHF
.,.,17,TRBJ2-2,TRBV18,TGTGCCAGCTCACCACCTTTGAGGGTGAGGAACACCGGGGAGCTGTTTTTT,CASSPPLRVRNTGELFF
few,TRBD2,16,TRBJ2-2,TRBV28,TGTGCCAGCAGTCGAACTAGCGGGAGGGGACCCGGGGAGCTGTTTTTT,CASSRTSGRGPGELFF
.,.,11,TRBJ1-1,TRBV7-9,TGTGCCAGCAGCCTCCGCACTGAAGCTTTCTTT,CASSLRTEAFF
few,TRBD1,16,TRBJ2-7,TRBV9,TGTGCCAGCAGCGTAGAGGGCCCTACTACAGGGGGCGAGCAGTACTTC,CASSVEGPTTGGEQYF
.,TRBD2,15,TRBJ2-5,TRBV19,TGTGCCAGTAGTCTTACGCCGGGACTAGGAGAGACCCAGTACTTC,CASSLTPGLGETQYF
.,.,16,TRBJ2-7,TRBV10-1,TGCGCCAGCAGTGAGCCCCCCGGGACACTGGCCCACGAGCAGTACTTC,CASSEPPGTLAHEQYF
few,TRBD1,14,TRBJ2-5,TRBV5-1,TGCGCCAGCAGCTTGCCAGGGGGCGGCGAGACCCAGTACTTC,CASSLPGGGETQYF